This passage covers 25 T cell receptor beta chains from one sample sequenced in a study of T cell responses to AZD1222 COVID-19 vaccine. Profiling relied on immunoSEQ multiplex PCR, and the TCRdb table lists in-frame clones only, not all of them. Seen here are 200,000 or so clones, 85% to 90% observed once, and the top ten hold around 2.5%. The specimen was peripheral blood, collected on day 0 of MenACWY control vaccination. Receptors originate from an adult in good health.

The J gene is TRBJ2-2, the V gene TRBV6-6; D is perhaps TRBD1 or TRBD2 (5 bases each). The CDR3 runs to 12 residues. V lost 10 bases and J lost 4, with 10 bases in between. CDR1 and CDR2 from the germline V gene are MNHNY and SVGAGI (reference sequence). CDR3 nucleotides: TGTGCCATCAGAGGGGTCACCGGGGAGCTGTTTTTT. Translated, it gives CAIRGVTGELFF.

The chain recombines TRBV28 with TRBJ1-5; D ambiguous. Trimming shortened V by 2 bases and J by 6 bases, and 2 bases separated the two germline ends. CDR1 and CDR2 (germline): MDHEN, SYDVKM. The CDR3 sequence is 11 residues long. The CDR3 DNA follows: TGTGCCAGCAGTTTAACTCAGCCCCAGCATTTT. Protein: CASSLTQPQHF.

V usage is TRBV12-3 or TRBV12-4 and J usage is TRBJ2-2, with no clear D. The ends were cut back, 6 bases at V and 6 bases at J, with 5 bases in the middle. The CDR3 is 11 amino acids. The CDR3 DNA reads TGTGCCAGCAGGGATGCCGGGGAGCTGTTTTTT. Translating it yields CASRDAGELFF.

This rearrangement joins TRBV2 to TRBJ1-2; no firm D call. Trimming took 2 bases from V and 4 from J, leaving 8 bases between them. The CDR3 length is 13 residues. The V gene's germline CDR1 is SNHLY and CDR2 FYNNEI. The CDR3 loop is CASSERAVYGYTF. CDR3 in DNA: TGTGCCAGCAGTGAAAGGGCAGTCTATGGCTACACCTTC.

This chain links TRBV7-9 with TRBJ2-7; the match to TRBD2 covers 7 bases. Germline V gene lookup returns CDR1 SEHNR and CDR2 FQNEAQ (reference sequence). The CDR3 runs to 15 residues. The junction had 5 bases not matched to a gene; V was cut back by 1 base and J by 2 bases. This chain's CDR3 is CASSLVGGRPYEQYF. The CDR3 nucleotides are TGTGCCAGCAGCTTAGTCGGCGGGAGACCCTACGAGCAGTACTTC.

The genes are TRBV5-6 and TRBJ1-2; TRBD1 is a possible D gene (5 bases). Trimming removed 4 bases from V and 10 bases from J, with 20 bases in between. The CDR3 is 14 amino acids. Germline V gives CDR1 SGHDT, CDR2 YYEEEE. CDR3 protein: CASSMGPPGSDYTF. The CDR3 nucleotides are TGTGCCAGCAGCATGGGGCCACCCGGTTCTGACTACACCTTC.

This sequence joins TRBV12-3 or TRBV12-4 and TRBJ2-1; D call uncertain. The V end lost 7 bases, the J end lost 8 bases, and 15 bases lay between the germline ends. The CDR3 runs 13 residues. CDR3 residues: CASTLNLRDEQFF. Here the CDR3 DNA reads TGTGCCAGCACCCTGAACCTCCGGGATGAGCAGTTCTTC.

J is TRBJ2-7 and V is TRBV11-2; D unresolved. Trimming cost V 3 bases and J 10 bases, with 16 bases left between them. The CDR3 covers 13 residues. Per the germline V gene, CDR1 is SGHAT and CDR2 is FQNNGV. Written as DNA, the CDR3 is TGTGCCAGCAGCTTCAGGACCGTTCCGGACCAGTACTTC. Protein sequence: CASSFRTVPDQYF. The whole variable domain, remainder taken from reference TRBV11-2 and TRBJ2-7, is EAGVAQSPRYKIIEKRQSVAFWCNPISGHATLYWYQQILGQGPKLLIQFQNNGVVDDSQLPKDRFSAERLKGVDSTLKIQPAKLEDSAVYLCASSFRTVPDQYFGPGTRLTVT.

The genes are TRBV7-2 and TRBJ2-7; D gene unclear. Deletions cut 0 bases from V and 6 bases from J, with 15 bases between. CDR3 length: 15 residues. CDR1 SGHTA and CDR2 FQGNSA come from the germline V gene. CDR3 protein: CASSLAGGALREQYF. CDR3 DNA sequence: TGTGCCAGCAGCTTAGCTGGCGGAGCCCTCCGCGAGCAGTACTTC. Complete variable domain (other parts from reference TRBV7-2 and TRBJ2-7): GAGVSQSPSNKVTEKGKDVELRCDPISGHTALYWYRQSLGQGLEFLIYFQGNSAPDKSGLPSDRFSAERTGGSVSTLTIQRTQQEDSAVYLCASSLAGGALREQYFGPGTRLTVT.

This chain joins TRBV6-5 and TRBJ2-2; D gene unclear. V dropped 8 bases and J dropped 6 bases, with 7 bases sitting between them. CDR3 length: 11 residues. Germline CDR1 reads MNHEY; CDR2 reads SVGAGI. The CDR3 here is CASLDPGELFF. DNA for the CDR3: TGTGCCAGCTTAGATCCCGGGGAGCTGTTTTTT.

This chain uses TRBV13 with TRBJ1-4; tentatively, D is TRBD1 (5 bases). The V gene lost 5 bases and the J gene lost 7 bases, with 17 bases spanning the gap. CDR1 is PRHDT and CDR2 is FYEKMQ in the germline V gene (reference sequence). The CDR3 totals 15 residues. The DNA for the CDR3 is TGTGCCAGCAGCCCACCGGGGGGGGTGGGTGAAAAACTGTTTTTT. As protein: CASSPPGGVGEKLFF.

Only one count was recorded for this clone. The chain has TRBV7-8 and TRBJ1-1, with D maybe TRBD1 (6 bases). V was clipped by 6 bases and J by 3 bases, with 17 bases between them. CDR1 and CDR2 (germline): SGHVS, FQNEAQ. This CDR3 has 15 residues. The CDR3 region has the DNA TGTGCCAGCAGGGTACAGGGTCCCGAGGACACTGAAGCTTTCTTT. It is translated as CASRVQGPEDTEAFF.

In DNA, the CDR3 is TGTGCCAGCAGTTTATCGTTCTCGAACACTGAAGCTTTCTTT. This gives the protein CASSLSFSNTEAFF. V and J are TRBV28 and TRBJ1-1, with D hard to call. Trimming removed 1 base from V and 1 base from J, with 7 bases in between. CDR3 length: 14 amino acids. Germline V gene data show CDR1 as MDHEN and CDR2 as SYDVKM.

The CDR3 here is CASSAGWDTQYF. The CDR3 DNA follows: TGTGCCAGCAGCGCAGGGTGGGATACGCAGTATTTT. The V and J genes are TRBV9 and TRBJ2-3; maybe TRBD1 (5 bases). With 3 bases removed from V and 6 bases from J, the gap between germline ends came to 8 bases. Germline CDR1 and CDR2: SGDLS and YYNGEE. This CDR3 is 12 amino acids long.

The genes are TRBV19 and TRBJ1-4; no definite D call. V was shortened by 1 base and J by 0 bases, with 12 bases between the two germline ends. The CDR3 sequence is 17 residues long. Germline-derived CDR1 and CDR2 are LNHDA and SQIVND (reference sequence). CDR3 bases: TGTGCCAGTAGTATAGGGGGTACGGGCACAACTAATGAAAAACTGTTTTTT. Translating it yields CASSIGGTGTTNEKLFF.

The rearrangement uses TRBV19 and TRBJ1-4, with a tentative D call TRBD1 (5 bases). The germline V gene encodes CDR1 LNHDA and CDR2 SQIVND (reference sequence). V gave up 3 bases and J gave up 7 bases, with 15 bases separating them. The CDR3 extends over 15 amino acids. The CDR3 loop reads CASSIGRGKREKLFF. The CDR3 bases are TGTGCCAGTAGTATCGGGAGGGGAAAGCGTGAAAAACTGTTTTTT.

The chain has TRBV5-1 and TRBJ1-3; D may be TRBD1 (5 bases). This CDR3 has 14 residues. In germline, CDR1 is SGHRS, CDR2 YFSETQ. V dropped 0 bases and J dropped 3 bases, with 7 bases sitting between them. CDR3 residues: CASSLGQGGNTIYF. The CDR3 region has the DNA TGCGCCAGCAGCTTGGGGCAGGGTGGAAACACCATATATTTT. The variable domain in full, completed from reference TRBV5-1 and TRBJ1-3, reads KAGVTQTPRYLIKTRGQQVTLSCSPISGHRSVSWYQQTPGQGLQFLFEYFSETQRNKGNFPGRFSGRQFSNSRSEMNVSTLELGDSALYLCASSLGQGGNTIYFGEGSWLTVV.

This clone was seen a few times. This chain connects TRBV11-3 to TRBJ2-1; TRBD2 matches 12 bases. CDR1 is SGHNT and CDR2 is YENEEA in the germline V gene. This CDR3 contains 15 residues. J gave up 4 bases and V 6 bases, and 4 bases lay outside the gene matches. CDR3 region: CASSQGTSGYNEQFF. CDR3 bases: TGTGCCAGCAGTCAGGGGACTAGCGGGTACAATGAGCAGTTCTTC.

V and J are TRBV5-1 and TRBJ2-2; 8 bases match TRBD1. J gave up 5 bases and V 6 bases, and 9 bases lay outside the gene matches. The CDR3 is 15 amino acids. The V gene's germline CDR1 is SGHRS and CDR2 YFSETQ. The CDR3 spells CASNWDRIVTGELFF. CDR3 coding DNA: TGCGCCAGCAACTGGGACAGGATTGTTACCGGGGAGCTGTTTTTT.

This sequence joins TRBV28 and TRBJ2-2; tentative D call: TRBD1 (6 bases). CDR1 is MDHEN, CDR2 SYDVKM, per germline. This CDR3 comprises 16 residues. V lost 5 bases and J lost 6, with 19 bases in between. In DNA form, the CDR3 reads TGTGCCAGCAGTCTCACAGGGACCGGAAGGGCCGGGGAGCTGTTTTTT. This sequence encodes CASSLTGTGRAGELFF.

Comments on this clone: A read error may account for a junction end that differs from germline. This chain uses TRBV7-2 with TRBJ1-6; D unresolved. The CDR3 runs 13 residues. CDR1 and CDR2 from the germline V gene are SGHTA and FQGNSA. DNA of the CDR3: TGTGCCAGCAGCCTAGCGGGAGGATCACCCCTCCACTTT. Translated: CASSLAGGSPLHF.

On this clone: Sequence at one end of the junction differs from germline and may be a read error. The chain employs TRBV18 and TRBJ1-5, with unresolved D. The length of the CDR3 is 18 residues. Germline CDR1 is KGHSH and CDR2 is LQKENI. The CDR3 sequence: CASSTPSGFGYSNQPQHF. CDR3 DNA sequence: TGTGCCAGCTCAACACCATCGGGTTTTGGTTATAGCAATCAGCCCCAGCATTTT. The variable domain in full, with the rest retrieved from reference TRBV18 and TRBJ1-5, is NAGVMQNPRHLVRRRGQEARLRCSPMKGHSHVYWYRQLPEEGLKFMVYLQKENIIDESGMPKERFSAEFPKEGPSILRIQQVVRGDSAAYFCASSTPSGFGYSNQPQHFGDGTRLSIL.

The chain couples TRBV19 to TRBJ2-2; TRBD1 matches 9 bases. The J segment lost 4 bases and the V segment lost 6 bases, leaving 9 bases of the junction unmatched. This CDR3 is 16 amino acids long. Germline lookup yields CDR1 LNHDA and CDR2 SQIVND (reference sequence). CDR3 loop: CASRKTGTGTTGELFF. As DNA, the CDR3 is TGTGCCAGTAGAAAGACCGGGACAGGGACCACCGGGGAGCTGTTTTTT.

The genes are TRBV2 and TRBJ1-1; TRBD1 might be the D (5 bases). CDR1 is SNHLY, CDR2 FYNNEI, per germline. CDR3 length: 12 amino acids. V dropped 8 bases and J dropped 1 base, with 8 bases sitting between them. The CDR3 region is CASPDRNTEAFF. The CDR3 DNA reads as TGTGCCAGCCCCGACAGGAACACTGAAGCTTTCTTT.

This chain uses TRBV7-9 with TRBJ2-7, with 12 bases fitting TRBD1. CDR1 SEHNR and CDR2 FQNEAQ come from the germline V gene (reference sequence). J gave up 5 bases and V 2 bases, and 4 bases lay outside the gene matches. The CDR3 is 15 residues long. This CDR3 reads CASSLTGQGAHEQYF. The CDR3 DNA sequence: TGTGCCAGCAGCTTAACGGGACAGGGGGCACACGAGCAGTACTTC.